This is a list of T cell receptor beta chains from one sample in a study of blood T cell repertoires in COVID-19. Clones were read by immunoSEQ multiplex PCR, and TCRdb kept only the in-frame ones, dropping some. The sample has 84,000 or so clones; about 82% are singletons. The source material was peripheral blood. Receptors were obtained from an elderly woman with acute or convalescent COVID-19. The CDR3 runs from the conserved cysteine through the conserved F or W. A D gene is named only where the DNA matches it firmly. Size values are once, few and many counts, or a class for expanded clones, and some rows have none.

TRBV28	NA	NA	TRBJ1-2	CASKSAGIYTF	TGTGCCAGCAAATCCGCCGGGATCTACACCTTC
TRBV30	once	NA	TRBJ2-7	CAWGLGHASSYEQYF	TGTGCCTGGGGTCTGGGACACGCGAGCTCCTACGAGCAGTACTTC
TRBV19	NA	TRBD2	TRBJ2-3	CATLAGGSTDTQYF	TGTGCCACACTAGCGGGCGGGTCCACAGATACGCAGTATTTT
TRBV15	NA	TRBD1	TRBJ1-5	CATRIGTGGQPQHF	TGTGCCACCAGAATTGGGACAGGGGGTCAGCCCCAGCATTTT
TRBV24-1	NA	TRBD1	TRBJ1-5	CATSDGGQNQPQHF	TGTGCCACCAGTGACGGGGGACAGAATCAGCCCCAGCATTTT
TRBV28	few	NA	TRBJ1-1	CASLEGTEAFF	TGTGCCAGCCTAGAAGGCACTGAAGCTTTCTTT
TRBV3-1/TRBV3-2	NA	TRBD2	TRBJ2-1	CASSHGRGNEQFF	TGTGCCAGCAGCCACGGGAGGGGAAATGAGCAGTTCTTC
TRBV9	few	TRBD2	TRBJ2-1	CASSVAPAGGAGNEQFF	TGTGCCAGCAGCGTAGCCCCAGCGGGGGGGGCGGGTAATGAGCAGTTCTTC
TRBV7-9	few	NA	TRBJ2-7	CASSLGGRTAGEQYF	TGTGCCAGCAGCTTAGGGGGTAGGACAGCTGGCGAGCAGTACTTC
TRBV7-2	few	NA	TRBJ1-3	CASSSGFSGNTIYF	TGTGCCAGCAGCTCGGGTTTCTCTGGAAACACCATATATTTT
TRBV28	NA	TRBD1	TRBJ1-2	CASSSPGQGVVGYTF	TGTGCCAGCAGTTCCCCGGGACAGGGGGTTGTTGGCTACACCTTC
TRBV11-1	NA	TRBD2	TRBJ2-2	CASGAGGPTYTGELFF	TGTGCCAGCGGCGCGGGGGGTCCAACATACACCGGGGAGCTGTTTTTT
TRBV2	once	TRBD2	TRBJ2-7	CASSLAGAPYEQYF	TGTGCCAGCAGTTTAGCGGGGGCTCCCTACGAGCAGTACTTC
TRBV2	NA	NA	TRBJ1-2	CARDSQANYGYTF	TGTGCCAGGGACAGTCAGGCTAACTATGGCTACACCTTC
TRBV11-3	NA	NA	TRBJ2-3	CASGTGPDTQYF	TGTGCCAGCGGAACAGGTCCAGATACGCAGTATTTT
TRBV10-3	NA	TRBD1	TRBJ1-3	CAISETTGTGTSATIYF	TGTGCCATCAGTGAGACCACCGGGACAGGAACCAGCGCCACCATATATTTT
TRBV19	few	TRBD1	TRBJ1-2	CASSPADRDYGYTF	TGTGCCAGTAGCCCGGCGGACAGGGATTATGGCTACACCTTC
TRBV5-1	NA	TRBD1	TRBJ2-5	CASSSMTGLVQETQYF	TGCGCCAGCAGCTCGATGACAGGGTTGGTCCAAGAGACCCAGTACTTC
TRBV5-3	NA	NA	TRBJ1-1	CARSHGGYGIWTEAFF	TGTGCCAGAAGCCACGGAGGATATGGTATTTGGACTGAAGCTTTCTTT
TRBV5-1	NA	TRBD2	TRBJ2-1	CASSPGTSFSYNEQFF	TGCGCCAGCAGCCCTGGGACTAGCTTTTCCTACAATGAGCAGTTCTTC
TRBV7-9	NA	TRBD1	TRBJ1-1	CASSTKGDRWNTEAFF	TGTGCCAGCAGCACTAAAGGGGACAGGTGGAACACTGAAGCTTTCTTT
TRBV28	once	TRBD1	TRBJ1-2	CASSYRDRGGYGYTF	TGTGCCAGCAGTTATCGGGACAGGGGCGGGTATGGCTACACCTTC
TRBV24-1	NA	NA	TRBJ1-5	CATSDTRGDQPQHF	TGTGCCACCAGTGATACCAGGGGCGATCAGCCCCAGCATTTT
TRBV28	NA	TRBD2	TRBJ2-5	CASSLSLAGTETQYF	TGTGCCAGCAGTTTATCCCTAGCGGGGACAGAGACCCAGTACTTC
TRBV2	NA	NA	TRBJ2-7	CASSPPGYHEQYF	TGTGCCAGCAGTCCCCCAGGGTACCACGAGCAGTACTTC
TRBV2	NA	NA	TRBJ1-2	CASRTRQLNYGYTF	TGTGCCAGCAGGACCAGGCAGCTCAACTATGGCTACACCTTC
TRBV3-1/TRBV3-2	NA	NA	TRBJ1-1	CASSQTGLTEAFF	TGTGCCAGCAGCCAAACAGGGCTCACTGAAGCTTTCTTT
TRBV30	NA	NA	TRBJ2-3	CAWSSGTDTQYF	TGTGCCTGGAGTAGCGGAACAGATACGCAGTATTTT
TRBV19	NA	NA	TRBJ2-2	CASSSRTGELFF	TGTGCCAGTAGTTCCCGGACCGGGGAGCTGTTTTTT
TRBV5-4	NA	TRBD1	TRBJ1-1	CASSKGQGANTEAFF	TGTGCCAGCAGCAAAGGACAGGGGGCTAACACTGAAGCTTTCTTT
TRBV15	NA	NA	TRBJ2-2	CATSRGGSSTGELFF	TGTGCCACCAGCAGAGGCGGCTCCTCAACCGGGGAGCTGTTTTTT
TRBV7-2	NA	TRBD1	TRBJ1-6	CASRANGQGSSPLHF	TGTGCCAGCAGAGCCAACGGACAGGGGAGTTCACCCCTCCACTTT
TRBV19	NA	NA	TRBJ1-4	CASSIEGAASEKLFF	TGTGCCAGTAGTATTGAAGGGGCTGCAAGTGAAAAACTGTTTTTT
TRBV6-5	NA	TRBD2	TRBJ2-7	CASSYGTSGGPYEQYF	TGTGCCAGCAGTTACGGGACTAGCGGGGGACCCTACGAGCAGTACTTC
TRBV3-1/TRBV3-2	once	TRBD2	TRBJ2-7	CASSPQTSAHEQYF	TGTGCCAGCAGCCCACAAACTAGCGCCCACGAGCAGTACTTC
TRBV7-3	few	NA	TRBJ1-1	CASSLSVGPHTEAFF	TGTGCCAGCAGCTTATCAGTTGGCCCTCACACTGAAGCTTTCTTT
TRBV5-4	NA	TRBD1	TRBJ1-2	CASSPRDRGLVEGYTF	TGTGCCAGCAGTCCCCGGGACAGGGGTTTAGTGGAGGGCTACACCTTC
TRBV27	NA	TRBD2	TRBJ2-3	CASSQLAGAYTDTQYF	TGTGCCAGCAGCCAACTAGCGGGGGCATACACAGATACGCAGTATTTT
TRBV19	NA	NA	TRBJ1-4	CASSELIRSPRGEKLFF	TGTGCCAGTAGTGAGCTTATCCGGTCTCCAAGGGGTGAAAAACTGTTTTTT
TRBV5-1	NA	NA	TRBJ1-4	CASMEGPTNEKLFF	TGCGCCAGCATGGAGGGACCAACTAATGAAAAACTGTTTTTT
TRBV2	few	NA	TRBJ1-2	CASSADRTGYGYTF	TGTGCCAGCAGCGCAGACAGAACCGGATATGGCTACACCTTC
TRBV10-3	NA	TRBD1	TRBJ2-1	CAISLDRGPYNEQFF	TGTGCCATCAGTCTGGACAGGGGGCCCTACAATGAGCAGTTCTTC
TRBV11-3	NA	TRBD2	TRBJ2-7	CASTYFPTSGGLSYEQYF	TGTGCCAGCACCTACTTCCCGACTAGCGGGGGCCTCTCCTACGAGCAGTACTTC
TRBV21-1	NA	NA	TRBJ2-2	CASSTQGSGSPRTGELFF	TGTGCCAGCAGCACTCAGGGATCAGGGTCGCCGAGGACCGGGGAGCTGTTTTTT
TRBV6-6	NA	TRBD2	TRBJ2-7	CASSYDLAGRSYEQYF	TGTGCCAGCAGTTACGATCTAGCGGGGCGATCCTACGAGCAGTACTTC
TRBV10-2	NA	NA	TRBJ1-1	CASSLQQSAFF	TGCGCCAGCAGCCTTCAACAGTCGGCTTTCTTT
TRBV9	NA	NA	TRBJ2-7	CASSADLGSTGLYEQYF	TGTGCCAGCAGCGCCGACCTAGGGAGCACAGGGCTCTACGAGCAGTACTTC
TRBV2	NA	TRBD2	TRBJ2-5	CASKLAGGETQYF	TGTGCCAGCAAACTAGCGGGGGGGGAGACCCAGTACTTC
TRBV11-3	NA	NA	TRBJ2-5	CASSNNQETQYF	TGTGCCAGCAGTAACAACCAAGAGACCCAGTACTTC
TRBV18	NA	NA	TRBJ1-1	CASSPQTLTEAFF	TGTGCCAGCTCACCACAGACTTTAACTGAAGCTTTCTTT